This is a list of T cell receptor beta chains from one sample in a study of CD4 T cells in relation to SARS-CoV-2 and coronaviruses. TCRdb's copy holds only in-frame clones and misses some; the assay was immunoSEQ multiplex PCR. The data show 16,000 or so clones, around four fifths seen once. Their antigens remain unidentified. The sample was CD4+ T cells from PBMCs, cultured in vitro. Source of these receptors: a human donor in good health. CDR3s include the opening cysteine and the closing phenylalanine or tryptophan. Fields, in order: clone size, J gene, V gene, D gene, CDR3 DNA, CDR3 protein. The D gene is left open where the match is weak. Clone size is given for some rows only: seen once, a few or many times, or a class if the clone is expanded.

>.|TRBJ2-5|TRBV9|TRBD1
TGTGCCAGCAGCGTGGGACAGGGGGCAGGGCAAGAGACCCAGTACTTC
CASSVGQGAGQETQYF
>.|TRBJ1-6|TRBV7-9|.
TGTGCCAGCAGCTCGCGGGCCAAAGAAGCACCCCTCCACTTT
CASSSRAKEAPLHF
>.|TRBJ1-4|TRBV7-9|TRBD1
TGTGCCATTAATGTGGCGGGACAGGGTCGGGAAAAACTGTTTTTT
CAINVAGQGREKLFF
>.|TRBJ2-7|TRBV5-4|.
TGTGCCAGCAGCCTGCAACCAGCCGGCTCCTACGAGCAGTACTTC
CASSLQPAGSYEQYF
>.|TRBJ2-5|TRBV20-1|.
TGCAGTGCTAGTATAGGGAGGGAGACCCAGTACTTC
CSASIGRETQYF
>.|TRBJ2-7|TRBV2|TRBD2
TGTGCCAGCAGGACACTAGCGGGAGTTGACGAGCAGTACTTC
CASRTLAGVDEQYF
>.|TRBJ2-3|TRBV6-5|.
TGTGCCAGCACCTTACTAGCTTCTGACACAGATACGCAGTATTTT
CASTLLASDTDTQYF
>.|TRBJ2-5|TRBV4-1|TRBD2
TGCGCCAGCAGCCTACTAGCGGGAGGACAAGAGACCCAGTACTTC
CASSLLAGGQETQYF
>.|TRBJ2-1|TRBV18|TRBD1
TGTGCCAGCTCACCAGGACAGGGGGGTCCATTTGAGTACAATGAGCAGTTCTTC
CASSPGQGGPFEYNEQFF
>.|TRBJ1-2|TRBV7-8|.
TGTGCCAGCAGCGCCCATAAAGACTTTAACTATGGCTACACCTTC
CASSAHKDFNYGYTF
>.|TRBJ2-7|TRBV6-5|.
TGTGCCAGCAGTTACTCCGGCGGGTCCGTTGACGAGCAGTACTTC
CASSYSGGSVDEQYF
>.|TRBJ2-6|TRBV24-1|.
TGTGCCACCAGTGAAGACTCTGGGGCCAACGTCCTGACTTTC
CATSEDSGANVLTF
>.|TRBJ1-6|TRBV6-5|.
TGTGCCAGCATCGACGGAGATTCACCCCTCCACTTT
CASIDGDSPLHF
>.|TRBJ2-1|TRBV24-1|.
TGTGCCACCTGTGGAGTGAGTGAACGGGGCAACAATGAGCAGTTCTTC
CATCGVSERGNNEQFF
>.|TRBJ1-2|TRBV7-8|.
TGTGCCAGCAGCTTGGGGGGGGACTATGGCTACACCTTC
CASSLGGDYGYTF
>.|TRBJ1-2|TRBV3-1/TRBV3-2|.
TGTGCCAGCAGACATACTACAGCTAACTATGGCTACACCTTC
CASRHTTANYGYTF
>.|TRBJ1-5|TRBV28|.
TGTGCCAGCAGTCTCATGGACCAGCCCCAGCATTTT
CASSLMDQPQHF
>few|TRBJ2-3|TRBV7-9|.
TGTGCCAGCAGCCAGACTAGTATTCCAGATACGCAGTATTTT
CASSQTSIPDTQYF
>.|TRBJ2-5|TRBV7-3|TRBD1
TGTGCCAGCAGCTCTCCCGGGACAGGGGATGAGACCCAGTACTTC
CASSSPGTGDETQYF
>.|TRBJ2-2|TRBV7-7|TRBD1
TGTGCCAGCAGCGCCGGGACAGGGGGGACCGGGGAGCTGTTTTTT
CASSAGTGGTGELFF
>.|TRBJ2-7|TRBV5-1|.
TGCGCCAGCAGCTTGGCCGTCGGGGAACCGGACGAGCAGTACTTC
CASSLAVGEPDEQYF
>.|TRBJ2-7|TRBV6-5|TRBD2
TGTGCCAGCAGTTGGATAGCGGGAGTGGCCTACGAGCAGTACTTC
CASSWIAGVAYEQYF
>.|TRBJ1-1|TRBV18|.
TGTGCCAGCTCACTAGTAGGGGACCCCGAGAGCACTGAAGCTTTCTTT
CASSLVGDPESTEAFF